This T cell receptor beta chain was captured by sequencing in a study of cytomegalovirus exposure and HLA in healthy donors. The study's findings and limits: Excluded: some indistinguishable V segments such as TRBV6-2 and TRBV6-3. Analyzed later, association rates of TCRs varied across HLA loci, with DRB1 most and HLA-C fewest. Researchers reported in a later analysis that a missense DCLRE1C variant was tied to TCR beta V- and J-gene trimming.

The donors comprised healthy bone marrow donors. There are 18 residues in the CDR3. Trimming at V came to 4 bases and at J to 0 bases, leaving 13 bases not matched to a gene. Germline CDR1 is SGHRS and CDR2 is YFSETQ. The PCR was carried out with 60 Vbeta primers and 13 Jbeta primers. Produced via immunoSEQ multiplex PCR; TCRdb's table is partial and in-frame only. This table has over 100,000 clones, just under 80% appearing once. As regards this clone: Its target is unknown.

This receptor was identified in a male donor in good health and CMV-seronegative. The chain carries TRBV5-1 and TRBJ2-3, with TRBD2 matching over 8 bases. The sample consisted of PBMCs. CDR3 amino acids: CASSHGQVAGNSTDTQYF. As DNA, the CDR3 is TGCGCCAGCAGCCACGGTCAAGTAGCGGGGAATAGCACAGATACGCAGTATTTT. Variable domain in full (rest from reference TRBV5-1 and TRBJ2-3): KAGVTQTPRYLIKTRGQQVTLSCSPISGHRSVSWYQQTPGQGLQFLFEYFSETQRNKGNFPGRFSGRQFSNSRSEMNVSTLELGDSALYLCASSHGQVAGNSTDTQYFGPGTRLTVL.